This note documents a single T cell receptor (beta chain) sequence. The antigen is unknown. This entry is derived from a study of beta chain features in type 1 diabetes. About the research overall: In all, roughly 98,000,000 sorted cells from all samples were analyzed. Study-wide findings and caveats: The naive, central memory and Treg TCRB repertoires showed an apparent similarity that was greater among patients than among healthy donors. PCR might preferentially amplify shorter templates, equally in patients and controls.

A CD45RO/CCR7/CD25/CD127/CD95/CD27 panel sorted naive, central memory, regulatory and stem cell-like memory CD4+ cells. Expressed TCRB transcripts got sequenced, as all isolated RNA was reverse transcribed. TCRdb's copy holds only in-frame clones and misses some; the assay was immunoSEQ multiplex PCR. The sample includes about 320,000 clones, around 15% of them seen just once. This CDR3 region has 16 residues. The V gene lost 5 bases and the J gene lost 0 bases, with 16 bases spanning the gap. Germline V gene data show CDR1 as SEHNR and CDR2 as FQNEAQ (reference sequence). Specimen: central memory CD4+ T cells from blood. The TCR sequence derives from a man aged 25 to 40 in good health. J is TRBJ1-2 and V is TRBV7-9, with D hard to call. This CDR3 reads CASSPGSRTANYGYTF. The CDR3 region has the DNA TGTGCCAGCAGCCCTGGTTCCAGGACCGCTAACTATGGCTACACCTTC.